This record concerns one T cell receptor (beta chain) sequence. The ends lost 3 bases at V and 7 bases at J; junction bases unmatched: 7. The CDR3 spans 14 residues. Germline V lookup: CDR1 GTSNPN, CDR2 SVGIG (reference sequence). As originally analysed: Reference gene primers were amplified, and this amplification served to estimate nucleated cell counts. Clones were sequenced by immunoSEQ multiplex PCR, and TCRdb holds only the in-frame ones, with some missing. V and J calls and clone size come straight from that table; D and trimming were deduced from the DNA. The data show some 16,000 clones, 82% seen once. The data were taken from a study of blood T cell repertoires in COVID-19. Study-wide background: The samples span acute and convalescent COVID-19 from the United States, Italy and Spain.

The genes are TRBV30 and TRBJ1-5; TRBD1 matches at 9 bases. Sequenced input: peripheral blood. This clonotype was obtained from a man older than 75 with active or convalescent COVID-19. The CDR3 DNA sequence: TGTGCCTGGAGCCGGGACAGGGTGTACCAGCCCCAGCATTTT. Its protein is CAWSRDRVYQPQHF.